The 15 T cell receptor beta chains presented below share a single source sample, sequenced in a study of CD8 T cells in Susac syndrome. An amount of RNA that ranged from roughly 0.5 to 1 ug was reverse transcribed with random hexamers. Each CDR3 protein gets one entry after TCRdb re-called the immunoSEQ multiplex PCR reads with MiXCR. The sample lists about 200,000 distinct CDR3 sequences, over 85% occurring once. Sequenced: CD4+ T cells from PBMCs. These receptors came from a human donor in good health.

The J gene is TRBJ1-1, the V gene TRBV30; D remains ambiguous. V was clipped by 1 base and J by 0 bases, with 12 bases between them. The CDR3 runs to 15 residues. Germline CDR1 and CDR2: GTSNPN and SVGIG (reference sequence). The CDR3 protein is CAWSGRIKMNTEAFF. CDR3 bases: TGTGCCTGGAGTGGAAGAATTAAGATGAACACTGAAGCTTTCTTT.

The CDR3 sequence: CAWSVQAPTF. CDR3 nucleotide sequence: TGTGCCTGGAGTGTACAGGCTCCCACCTTC. The chain carries TRBV30 and TRBJ1-2, with a possible D match to TRBD1 (5 bases). V lost 0 bases and J 13 bases, leaving 9 bases between the germline ends. The CDR3 consists of 10 residues. CDR1 is GTSNPN and CDR2 is SVGIG in the germline V gene (reference sequence).

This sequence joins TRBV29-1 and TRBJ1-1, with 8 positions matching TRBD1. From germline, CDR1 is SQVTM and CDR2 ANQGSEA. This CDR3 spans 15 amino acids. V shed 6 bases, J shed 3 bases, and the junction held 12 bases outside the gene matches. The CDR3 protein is CSVGQGGLGDTEAFF. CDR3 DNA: TGCAGCGTCGGACAGGGAGGGCTAGGAGACACTGAAGCTTTCTTT.

The CDR3: CSAPPGGAKNIQYF. CDR3 DNA sequence: TGCAGTGCCCCCCCAGGTGGAGCCAAAAACATTCAGTACTTC. V gene TRBV20-1 combines with J gene TRBJ2-4; no reliable D call. CDR1 DFQATT and CDR2 SNEGSKA come from the germline V gene (reference sequence). Trimming removed 6 bases at V and 0 bases at J, with 12 bases between. The length of the CDR3 is 14 residues.

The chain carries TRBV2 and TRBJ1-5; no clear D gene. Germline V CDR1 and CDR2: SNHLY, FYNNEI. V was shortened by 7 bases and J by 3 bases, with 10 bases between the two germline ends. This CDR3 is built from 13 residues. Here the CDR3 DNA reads TGTGCCAGCAATTTGGACCACAATCAGCCCCAGCATTTT. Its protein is CASNLDHNQPQHF.

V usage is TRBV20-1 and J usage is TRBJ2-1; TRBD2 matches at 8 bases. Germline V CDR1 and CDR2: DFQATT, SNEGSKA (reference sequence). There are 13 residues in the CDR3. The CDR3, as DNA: TGCAGCCGTTGGGCGGGGGGTCTCGGTGAGCAGTTCTTC. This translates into CSRWAGGLGEQFF.

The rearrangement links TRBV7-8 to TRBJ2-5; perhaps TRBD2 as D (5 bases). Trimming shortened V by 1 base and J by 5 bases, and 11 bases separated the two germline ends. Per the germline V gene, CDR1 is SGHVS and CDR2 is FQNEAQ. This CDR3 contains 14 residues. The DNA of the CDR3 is TGTGCCAGCAGCTTAGGAGGAGGTGGGGAGACCCAGTACTTC. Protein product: CASSLGGGGETQYF.

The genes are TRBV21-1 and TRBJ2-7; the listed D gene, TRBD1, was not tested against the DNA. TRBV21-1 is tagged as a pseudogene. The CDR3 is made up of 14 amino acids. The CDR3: CASSKGDRENEQYF. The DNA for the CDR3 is TGTGCCAGCAGCAAAGGTGACAGGGAGAACGAGCAGTACTTC.

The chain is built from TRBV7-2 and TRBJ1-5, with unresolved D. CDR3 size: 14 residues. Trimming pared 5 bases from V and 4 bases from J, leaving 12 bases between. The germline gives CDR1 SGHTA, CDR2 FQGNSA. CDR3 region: CASSPTRENQPQHF. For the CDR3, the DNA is TGTGCCAGCAGCCCAACAAGGGAGAATCAGCCCCAGCATTTT.

The CDR3 DNA sequence: TGTGCCAGCAGTGAATGGGCTGATGAGCAGTTCTTC. Translation gives CASSEWADEQFF. This chain joins TRBV2 and TRBJ2-1; D remains unclear. The germline V gene encodes CDR1 SNHLY and CDR2 FYNNEI. CDR3 size: 12 residues. V was clipped by 2 bases and J by 8 bases, with 7 bases between them.

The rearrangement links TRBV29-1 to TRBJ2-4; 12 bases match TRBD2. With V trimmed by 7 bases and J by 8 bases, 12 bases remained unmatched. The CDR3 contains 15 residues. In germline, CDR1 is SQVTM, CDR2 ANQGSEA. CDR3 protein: CSGTGLAGPQYIQYF. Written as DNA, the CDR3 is TGCAGCGGTACTGGACTAGCGGGACCCCAGTACATTCAGTACTTC. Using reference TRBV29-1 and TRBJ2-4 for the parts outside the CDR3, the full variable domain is SAVISQKPSRDICQRGTSLTIQCQVDSQVTMMFWYRQQPGQSLTLIATANQGSEATYESGFVIDKFPISRPNLTFSTLTVSNMSPEDSSIYLCSGTGLAGPQYIQYFGAGTRLSVL.

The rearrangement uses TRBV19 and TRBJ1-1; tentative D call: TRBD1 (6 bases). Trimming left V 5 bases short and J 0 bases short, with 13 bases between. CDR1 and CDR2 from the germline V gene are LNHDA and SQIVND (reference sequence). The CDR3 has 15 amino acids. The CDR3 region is CASSDRTALNTEAFF. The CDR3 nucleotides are TGTGCCAGTAGTGACCGGACAGCTCTGAACACTGAAGCTTTCTTT.

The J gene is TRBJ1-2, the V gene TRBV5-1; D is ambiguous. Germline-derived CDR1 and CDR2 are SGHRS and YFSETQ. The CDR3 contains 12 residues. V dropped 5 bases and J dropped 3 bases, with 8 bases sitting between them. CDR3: CASRQSDYGYTF. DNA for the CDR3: TGCGCCAGCAGACAGTCTGACTATGGCTACACCTTC.

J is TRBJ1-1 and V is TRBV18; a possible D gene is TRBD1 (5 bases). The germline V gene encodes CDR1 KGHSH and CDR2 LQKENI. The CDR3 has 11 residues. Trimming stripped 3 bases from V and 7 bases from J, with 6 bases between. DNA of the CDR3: TGTGCCAGCTCACCCACAGGTGAAGCTTTCTTT. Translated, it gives CASSPTGEAFF. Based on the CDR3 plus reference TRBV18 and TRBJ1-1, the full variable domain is NAGVMQNPRHLVRRRGQEARLRCSPMKGHSHVYWYRQLPEEGLKFMVYLQKENIIDESGMPKERFSAEFPKEGPSILRIQQVVRGDSAAYFCASSPTGEAFFGQGTRLTVV.

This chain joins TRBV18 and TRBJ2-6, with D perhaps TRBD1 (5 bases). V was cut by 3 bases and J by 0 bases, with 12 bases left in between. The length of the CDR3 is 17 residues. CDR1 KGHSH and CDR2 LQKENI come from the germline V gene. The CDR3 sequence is CASSPLTVFSGANVLTF. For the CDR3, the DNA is TGTGCCAGCTCACCGTTGACAGTCTTCTCTGGGGCCAACGTCCTGACTTTC.